Below, 27 T cell receptor beta chains from the same sample are listed, as sequenced in a study of beta chain features in type 1 diabetes. Isolated RNA was reverse transcribed in full, so expressed TCRB transcripts were sequenced. TCRdb's copy holds only in-frame clones and misses some; the assay was immunoSEQ multiplex PCR. The sample records more than 300,000 clones, about 14% being singletons. Sequencing was performed on naive CD4+ T cells from blood. These receptors all come from a woman aged 18-29 years in good health.

The V gene is TRBV9, the J gene TRBJ2-2; D possibly corresponds to TRBD1 (6 bases). V shed 3 bases and J shed 4 bases, with 22 bases lying between them. The CDR3 has 18 residues. CDR1 and CDR2 (germline): SGDLS, YYNGEE. CDR3 loop: CASSDPGRGYSGTGELFF. Written as DNA, the CDR3 is TGTGCCAGCAGCGACCCGGGCAGGGGTTACTCGGGCACCGGGGAGCTGTTTTTT.

This clone has just a few counts. This chain connects TRBV4-3 to TRBJ2-7; D ambiguous. The CDR3 extends over 15 amino acids. Trimming removed 1 base at V and 0 bases at J, with 10 bases between. Germline V gene data show CDR1 as LGHNA and CDR2 as YSLEER. Here the CDR3 reads CASSQGFHGSYEQYF. The DNA for the CDR3 is TGCGCCAGCAGCCAAGGTTTCCACGGCTCCTACGAGCAGTACTTC.

CDR3 protein: CSVRLRASREMTQYF. The CDR3 coding sequence is TGCAGCGTTCGTCTTAGGGCATCGAGGGAGATGACGCAGTATTTT. This chain links TRBV29-1 with TRBJ2-3, with D possibly being TRBD2 (5 bases). Trimming shortened V by 5 bases and J by 9 bases, and 24 bases separated the two germline ends. The germline gives CDR1 SQVTM, CDR2 ANQGSEA. This CDR3 is 15 amino acids long.

The table lists this clone with a few counts. The rearrangement joins TRBV6-5 to TRBJ2-3; TRBD1 is a possible D gene (6 bases). Trimming stripped 7 bases from V and 7 bases from J, with 15 bases between. CDR3 length: 13 amino acids. Germline lookup yields CDR1 MNHEY and CDR2 SVGAGI. This CDR3 is CASTNRAGHTQYF. The DNA of the CDR3 is TGTGCCAGCACTAACAGGGCCGGGCATACGCAGTATTTT.

This clone has more than one count but fewer than ten. The chain couples TRBV6-1 to TRBJ2-3; 10 bases match TRBD2. V trimming: 3 bases; J trimming: 2 bases; junction bases outside the gene matches: 11. Germline CDR1 reads MNHNS; CDR2 reads SASEGT. This CDR3 region has 18 residues. The DNA of the CDR3 is TGTGCCAGCAGTGATAGACTTCGGACTAGCGGAGACACAGATACGCAGTATTTT. Its translation is CASSDRLRTSGDTDTQYF.

The V gene is TRBV28, the J gene TRBJ1-5; a weak D match, TRBD1 (5 bases). V gave up 5 bases and J gave up 9 bases, with 17 bases separating them. CDR1 is MDHEN and CDR2 is SYDVKM in the germline V gene. The CDR3 sequence is 14 residues long. The CDR3 protein is CASSLGLTGLPQHF. The CDR3 nucleotides are TGTGCCAGCAGTCTGGGACTTACGGGGTTGCCCCAGCATTTT.

This chain joins TRBV7-2 and TRBJ2-3; weak D call: TRBD2 (5 bases). The germline V gene encodes CDR1 SGHTA and CDR2 FQGNSA. The CDR3 is 14 amino acids. The V end was cut by 2 bases, the J end by 4 bases, with 10 bases between. The CDR3: CASSLTGESDTQYF. In nucleotides, the CDR3 is TGTGCCAGCAGCTTAACTGGGGAGTCAGATACGCAGTATTTT.

The V and J genes are TRBV30 and TRBJ1-5; D is unclear. The V end lost 6 bases, the J end lost 2 bases, and 11 bases lay between the germline ends. CDR3 length: 13 residues. CDR1 GTSNPN and CDR2 SVGIG come from the germline V gene (reference sequence). CDR3 DNA: TGTGCCTGCGAGGGTGGGGGCAATCAGCCCCAGCATTTT. This translates into CACEGGGNQPQHF.

J is TRBJ1-1 and V is TRBV5-4; 8 nucleotides match TRBD1. The V gene end was trimmed by 2 bases and the J gene end by 0 bases; junction bases not matched to a gene: 3. This CDR3 has 15 amino acids. Looked up from germline, CDR1 is SGHNT and CDR2 is YYREEE (reference sequence). Here the CDR3 reads CASSLVDRVNTEAFF. As DNA, the CDR3 is TGTGCCAGCAGCTTAGTGGACAGGGTGAACACTGAAGCTTTCTTT. Combining the CDR3 with reference TRBV5-4 and TRBJ1-1 gives the whole variable domain ETGVTQSPTHLIKTRGQQVTLRCSSQSGHNTVSWYQQALGQGPQFIFQYYREEENGRGNFPPRFSGLQFPNYSSELNVNALELDDSALYLCASSLVDRVNTEAFFGQGTRLTVV.

About this clone: One junction end disagrees with the germline gene, perhaps due to a read error. CDR3 loop: CASSAIGKEWDIYF. The CDR3 DNA follows: TGCGCCAGCAGCGCGATCGGGAAAGAATGGGATATTTATTTC. The gene calls are TRBV5-1 and TRBJ1-2; D remains ambiguous. The CDR3 extends over 14 amino acids. CDR1 is SGHRS, CDR2 YFSETQ, per germline.

V gene TRBV6-6 combines with J gene TRBJ2-3; TRBD2 is a possible D gene (5 bases). CDR1 and CDR2 from the germline V gene are MNHNY and SVGAGI (reference sequence). Trimming removed 6 bases at V and 4 bases at J, with 5 bases between. The CDR3 spans 11 residues. CDR3 nucleotide sequence: TGTGCCAGCAGGGGAGCAGATACGCAGTATTTT. This sequence encodes CASRGADTQYF.

The V and J genes are TRBV4-1 and TRBJ2-2; 7 nucleotides agree with TRBD2. Germline CDR1 is MGHRA and CDR2 is YSYEKL. J lost 7 bases, V lost 4 bases, and 12 bases had no gene match. The CDR3 consists of 16 residues. The CDR3 region has the DNA TGCGCCAGCAGCCGAAAAGGGGAGGGAGGGCACGGGGAGCTGTTTTTT. Its protein product is CASSRKGEGGHGELFF.

As DNA, the CDR3 is TGTGCCAGCGGACTCGGACAGGTCCAAGAGACCCAGTACTTC. Amino acid sequence: CASGLGQVQETQYF. V is TRBV28 and J is TRBJ2-5; 7 nucleotides align to TRBD1. The CDR3 length is 14 residues. Germline V lookup: CDR1 MDHEN, CDR2 SYDVKM. With V trimmed by 8 bases and J by 1 base, 7 bases remained unmatched.

This chain connects TRBV30 to TRBJ2-2, with D hard to call. Trimming stripped 4 bases from V and 4 bases from J, with 10 bases between. CDR3 length: 13 amino acids. Looked up from germline, CDR1 is GTSNPN and CDR2 is SVGIG (reference sequence). The CDR3 DNA sequence: TGTGCCTGGACCCCGACTTTCACCGGGGAGCTGTTTTTT. Its protein is CAWTPTFTGELFF. Together with reference TRBV30 and TRBJ2-2, the CDR3 gives the full variable domain: SQTIHQWPATLVQPVGSPLSLECTVEGTSNPNLYWYRQAAGRGLQLLFYSVGIGQISSEVPQNLSASRPQDRQFILSSKKLLLSDSGFYLCAWTPTFTGELFFGEGSRLTVL.

DNA for the CDR3: TGTGCCAGCAGGGGGACAGGGAAAGGCTACGAGCAGTACTTC. Translated: CASRGTGKGYEQYF. The gene calls are TRBV2 and TRBJ2-7, with 9 positions matching TRBD1. V gave up 6 bases and J gave up 3 bases; unmatched junction bases: 6. Germline loops: CDR1 SNHLY, CDR2 FYNNEI. CDR3 length: 14 residues. Drawing the rest from reference TRBV2 and TRBJ2-7, the complete variable domain is EPEVTQTPSHQVTQMGQEVILRCVPISNHLYFYWYRQILGQKVEFLVSFYNNEISEKSEIFDDQFSVERPDGSNFTLKIRSTKLEDSAMYFCASRGTGKGYEQYFGPGTRLTVT.

DNA for the CDR3: TGCGCCAGCAGCCAAGACGGCCCCGGTCGAGCGTACACTGAAGCTTTCTTT. Amino acids: CASSQDGPGRAYTEAFF. The rearrangement uses TRBV4-3 and TRBJ1-1; D remains ambiguous. V lost 0 bases, J lost 3 bases, and 17 bases lay in between. Germline CDR1 and CDR2: LGHNA and YSLEER. The CDR3 is 17 amino acids.

This clone turned up a few times. The chain combines TRBV5-4 with TRBJ2-1; 11 bases line up with TRBD2. Trimming took 2 bases from V and 10 from J; bases not matched to a gene: 14. This CDR3 has 17 amino acids. Germline values: CDR1 SGHNT, CDR2 YYREEE (reference sequence). The CDR3 coding sequence is TGTGCCAGCAGCTTAGGACTAGCGGGCCGGGCAGGGAACGAGCAGTTCTTC. Protein product: CASSLGLAGRAGNEQFF.

The sample holds a few counts of this clone. The chain uses TRBV5-6 and TRBJ2-7; tentatively, D is TRBD2 (5 bases). Between the trimmed V and J ends, which lost 4 bases and 2 bases, there was a span of 19 bases. CDR1 is SGHDT and CDR2 is YYEEEE in the germline V gene. The length of the CDR3 is 16 residues. The CDR3 reads CASSDSLKGVAYEQYF. The DNA of the CDR3 is TGTGCCAGCAGCGACTCCCTGAAGGGAGTCGCCTACGAGCAGTACTTC.

The V call is TRBV7-2, the J call TRBJ2-3, with 7 bases identical to TRBD2. CDR1 and CDR2 (germline): SGHTA, FQGNSA. This CDR3 spans 14 amino acids. J gave up 4 bases and V 7 bases, and 8 bases lay outside the gene matches. The CDR3 loop reads CASKEGGFPDTQYF. The CDR3 DNA reads TGTGCCAGCAAGGAGGGAGGGTTCCCAGATACGCAGTATTTT.

This clone has just a few counts. This CDR3 reads CAWTGLAGGIGGELFF. The CDR3 DNA follows: TGTGCCTGGACAGGACTAGCGGGAGGTATTGGCGGGGAGCTGTTTTTT. The chain has TRBV30 and TRBJ2-2; 14 nucleotides match TRBD2. V was pared by 4 bases and J by 7 bases, with 8 bases of the junction left unmatched. Looked up from germline, CDR1 is GTSNPN and CDR2 is SVGIG (reference sequence). The CDR3 length is 16 residues.

This clone was observed a handful of times. The chain links TRBV9 to TRBJ2-7; D gene unclear. Germline CDR1 reads SGDLS; CDR2 reads YYNGEE. This CDR3 comprises 13 residues. Trimming removed 1 base at V and 5 bases at J, with 10 bases between. The CDR3, as DNA: TGTGCCAGCAGCGTACAAGACTCGCACGAGCAGTACTTC. It is translated as CASSVQDSHEQYF. The variable domain in full, with the rest retrieved from reference TRBV9 and TRBJ2-7, is DSGVTQTPKHLITATGQRVTLRCSPRSGDLSVYWYQQSLDQGLQFLIQYYNGEERAKGNILERFSAQQFPDLHSELNLSSLELGDSALYFCASSVQDSHEQYFGPGTRLTVT.

The J gene is TRBJ2-5, the V gene TRBV15; D is possibly TRBD2 (5 bases). Germline V lookup: CDR1 LNHNV, CDR2 YYDKDF (reference sequence). Trimming took off 0 bases at V and 5 bases at J, with 16 bases between the two ends. The CDR3 sequence is 16 residues long. CDR3 sequence: CATSRDGLLLGETQYF. In DNA, the CDR3 is TGTGCCACCAGCAGAGATGGACTCCTTTTGGGGGAGACCCAGTACTTC.

The chain has TRBV29-1 and TRBJ2-1, with 11 positions matching TRBD2. V shed 2 bases and J 9 bases; nucleotides not matched to a gene: 9. Germline loops: CDR1 SQVTM, CDR2 ANQGSEA. The CDR3 has 15 amino acids. Written as DNA, the CDR3 is TGCAGCGTTGAAAAGGGGACTAGCGGTGCTCTTGAGCAGTTCTTC. As protein: CSVEKGTSGALEQFF.

Points on this clone: At the DNA level, this CDR3 is encoded by other sequences in the same sample as well. This chain links TRBV5-1 with TRBJ2-2; a possible D gene is TRBD1 (5 bases). Deletions cut 2 bases from V and 4 bases from J, with 9 bases between. The CDR3 sequence is 14 residues long. Germline CDR1 is SGHRS and CDR2 is YFSETQ. The CDR3 bases are TGCGCCAGCAGCTTCGGTCAGGGCACCGGGGAGCTGTTTTTT. Amino acids: CASSFGQGTGELFF.

The chain recombines TRBV5-8 with TRBJ2-5; D possibly corresponds to TRBD1 (5 bases). CDR1 is SGHTS and CDR2 is YDEGEE in the germline V gene. V lost 3 bases and J lost 3, with 15 bases in between. The CDR3 contains 15 residues. CDR3 protein: CASSWGDRTEETQYF. The CDR3 DNA follows: TGTGCCAGCAGCTGGGGCGATAGGACGGAAGAGACCCAGTACTTC.

This sequence joins TRBV27 and TRBJ2-5, with TRBD2 as a possible D gene (5 bases). This CDR3 is 13 amino acids long. V lost 6 bases, J lost 7 bases, and 15 bases lay in between. Germline lookup yields CDR1 MNHEY and CDR2 SMNVEV (reference sequence). The CDR3 is CASSTGSGGTQYF. The CDR3 DNA is TGTGCCAGCAGCACGGGGAGCGGTGGGACCCAGTACTTC.

The chain recombines TRBV30 with TRBJ1-5; 8 nucleotides align to TRBD1. Germline CDR1 and CDR2: GTSNPN and SVGIG (reference sequence). This CDR3 spans 17 amino acids. The V segment lost 1 base and the J segment 6 bases; nucleotides outside the gene matches: 14. CDR3 nucleotide sequence: TGTGCCTGGAGTGCCTCGTTGGGCAGGGGGCGAGCTCAGCCCCAGCATTTT. This codes for CAWSASLGRGRAQPQHF.